The present entry profiles one TCR beta chain with its context. The ends were cut back, 0 bases at V and 3 bases at J, with 12 bases in the middle. The CDR3 runs to 15 residues. Germline V gene lookup returns CDR1 SGHNT and CDR2 YYREEE (reference sequence). In the original processing: Nucleated cell number was recorded as an estimate derived from reference gene primer amplification. Libraries were prepared by immunoSEQ multiplex PCR; TCRdb keeps only in-frame clonotypes and omits some of them. Clonal size and the V and J genes are those of that table, whereas D and trimming came from the DNA. Here the sample spans fewer than 60,000 clones, around three quarters being singletons. This sample is drawn from a study of blood T cell repertoires in COVID-19. About the research overall: PBMCs, B-cell-depleted T cells, or T cells were the source of the cDNA or gDNA that made up the material.

The V and J genes are TRBV5-4 and TRBJ1-2; D is perhaps TRBD1 (6 bases). Sample: peripheral blood. The receptor comes from a man between 65 and 85 years old with acute or convalescent COVID-19. The CDR3 loop is CASSLGSGGDYGYTF. The CDR3 DNA reads TGTGCCAGCAGCTTGGGGTCGGGGGGCGACTATGGCTACACCTTC.